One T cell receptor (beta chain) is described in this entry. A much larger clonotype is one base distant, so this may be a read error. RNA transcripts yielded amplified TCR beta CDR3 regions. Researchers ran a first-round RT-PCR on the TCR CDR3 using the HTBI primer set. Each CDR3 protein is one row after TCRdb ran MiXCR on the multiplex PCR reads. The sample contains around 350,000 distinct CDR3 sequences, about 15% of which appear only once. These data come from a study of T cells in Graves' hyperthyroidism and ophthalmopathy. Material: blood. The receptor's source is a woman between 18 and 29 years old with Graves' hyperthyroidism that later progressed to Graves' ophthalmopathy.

CDR3 amino acids: CASSLDSNERFF. As DNA, the CDR3 is TGTGCCAGCAGCTTAGATAGCAATGAGCGGTTCTTC. J is TRBJ2-1 and V is TRBV11-3, with D uncertain. Germline V gene lookup returns CDR1 SGHNT and CDR2 YENEEA. The CDR3 runs to 12 residues.